The present entry profiles one TCR beta chain with its context. The antigen is unknown. These data originate in a study of T cells in Graves' hyperthyroidism and ophthalmopathy. Study background: At the time of initial diagnosis and before any treatment, peripheral blood was collected.

Notes on the study in general: A 13 V-J signature model discriminated ophthalmopathy versus stable hyperthyroidism. Most expanded thyroid clonotypes above 0.001 recurred in blood.

It was considered stable Graves' hyperthyroidism when ophthalmopathy did not progress within 18 months. TCR beta CDR3 sequences were amplified from RNA transcripts. The primer set for the first-round RT-PCR of the TCR CDR3 was HTBI. TCRdb fed the multiplex PCR reads into MiXCR, producing one record per CDR3 protein. The data contain 300,000 to 500,000 distinct CDR3 sequences, approximately 15% of them singletons. This CDR3 is built from 13 residues. In germline, CDR1 is SGHAT, CDR2 FQNNGV. Trimming shortened V by 2 bases and J by 5 bases, and 7 bases separated the two germline ends. The receptor was isolated from a woman aged 30 to 39 with Graves' hyperthyroidism. The V and J genes are TRBV11-2 and TRBJ1-5; D call uncertain. Sequenced material: blood. The CDR3 sequence is CASSLYLDQPQHF. As DNA, the CDR3 is TGTGCCAGCAGCTTATACCTCGATCAGCCCCAGCATTTT.